The 18 T cell receptor beta chains below come from one sample, sequenced in a study of response to subunit inactivated influenza vaccine. Using its own MiXCR run on the RT-PCR reads, TCRdb lists one record per CDR3 protein. The repertoire consists of fewer than 750,000 distinct CDR3 sequences, with 14% occurring once and the leading ten covering more than 9.5%. This material consisted of PBMCs from blood, taken roughly 13 days after vaccination. These receptors were taken from a man over 45 who received an inactivated influenza vaccine.

The CDR3 region has the DNA TGTGCCAGCAGCAACGACAGGGGGCGGGAAAAACTGTTTTTT. Protein product: CASSNDRGREKLFF. V gene TRBV7-9 combines with J gene TRBJ1-4, with 10 bases that match TRBD1. CDR3 length: 14 amino acids. V lost 5 bases to trimming and J lost 8 bases; unmatched junction nucleotides: 5. The germline gives CDR1 SEHNR, CDR2 FQNEAQ (reference sequence).

The V gene is TRBV7-2, the J gene TRBJ2-2; maybe TRBD2 (5 bases). CDR1 and CDR2 from the germline V gene are SGHTA and FQGNSA. V dropped 5 bases and J dropped 5 bases, with 18 bases sitting between them. This CDR3 is 16 amino acids long. CDR3 nucleotide sequence: TGTGCCAGCAGCCCAATAGCGCGCATCCTGACCGGGGAGCTGTTTTTT. It codes for CASSPIARILTGELFF.

V usage is TRBV12-3 or TRBV12-4 and J usage is TRBJ2-7, with TRBD1 matching 10 bases. The CDR3 length is 16 residues. V trimming: 0 bases; J trimming: 3 bases; junction bases outside the gene matches: 5. The CDR3 here is CASSLARTGGSYEQYF. CDR3 sequence (DNA): TGTGCCAGCAGTTTAGCGCGGACAGGGGGTAGCTACGAGCAGTACTTC.

The rearrangement links TRBV27 to TRBJ2-3; possible D gene TRBD2, 6 bases. CDR3 size: 15 residues. Germline V gene lookup returns CDR1 MNHEY and CDR2 SMNVEV (reference sequence). V was trimmed by 1 base and J by 0 bases, leaving 8 bases between them. CDR3 bases: TGTGCCAGCAGTTTATGGGGGACTAGCACAGATACGCAGTATTTT. The encoded protein is CASSLWGTSTDTQYF.

The chain couples TRBV29-1 to TRBJ1-5, with 7 bases aligning to TRBD1. The CDR3 spans 13 residues. Trimming at V came to 6 bases and at J to 1 base, leaving 3 bases not matched to a gene. Germline V gives CDR1 SQVTM, CDR2 ANQGSEA. The CDR3 loop reads CSVGRGSNQPQHF. CDR3 bases: TGCAGCGTGGGCAGGGGGAGCAATCAGCCCCAGCATTTT.

This clonotype was observed a handful of times. The chain recombines TRBV6-6 with TRBJ1-1; D is undetermined. This CDR3 comprises 12 residues. Germline CDR1 and CDR2: MNHNY and SVGAGI (reference sequence). Trimming took 6 bases from V and 1 from J, leaving 6 bases between them. The CDR3 region has the DNA TGTGCCAGCAGGCAGGCGAACACTGAAGCTTTCTTT. It yields the protein CASRQANTEAFF.

This chain connects TRBV6-2 or TRBV6-3 to TRBJ2-1; 7 nucleotides match TRBD1. The germline V gene encodes CDR1 MNHEY and CDR2 SVGEGT. The CDR3 extends over 12 amino acids. J lost 8 bases, V lost 9 bases, and 7 bases had no gene match. The DNA for the CDR3 is TGTGCCAGTAGACAGGGTTGGGATGAGCAGTTCTTC. Amino acid sequence: CASRQGWDEQFF.

Many counts were recorded for this clonotype. The chain uses TRBV6-5 and TRBJ2-1; D may match TRBD1 or TRBD2 (5 bases each). The V end was cut by 3 bases, the J end by 0 bases, with 9 bases between. The germline V gene has CDR1 MNHEY and CDR2 SVGAGI. This CDR3 is 15 amino acids long. In nucleotides, the CDR3 is TGTGCCAGCAGTTATGGGGACCCCTCCTACAATGAGCAGTTCTTC. Its translation: CASSYGDPSYNEQFF.

This clonotype appeared a few times. The chain is built from TRBV7-2 and TRBJ1-6; D remains unclear. The length of the CDR3 is 12 residues. V dropped 5 bases and J dropped 16 bases, with 15 bases sitting between them. Germline V gene lookup returns CDR1 SGHTA and CDR2 FQGNSA. The CDR3 nucleotides are TGTGCCAGCAGCGTCGACGGAAGAGAACTCCACTTT. As protein: CASSVDGRELHF.

The gene calls are TRBV5-6 and TRBJ1-2; D uncertain. Germline V gene lookup returns CDR1 SGHDT and CDR2 YYEEEE. V dropped 2 bases and J dropped 4 bases, with 12 bases sitting between them. This CDR3 has 14 amino acids. CDR3 in amino acids: CASSFERYSYGYTF. The CDR3 region has the DNA TGTGCCAGCAGCTTTGAGCGGTATAGCTATGGCTACACCTTC.

As regards this clonotype: A read error may account for a junction end that differs from germline. The V gene is TRBV9, the J gene TRBJ2-1; D call uncertain. The CDR3 totals 15 residues. CDR1 SGDLS and CDR2 YYNGEE come from the germline V gene. CDR3 region: CASSVGIRADNEPFF. The CDR3 DNA reads as TGTGCCAGCAGCGTAGGTATCCGGGCAGACAATGAGCCGTTCTTC.

This clonotype has just one count. The chain has TRBV30 and TRBJ2-7; D is possibly TRBD1 (6 bases). Germline values: CDR1 GTSNPN, CDR2 SVGIG (reference sequence). The CDR3 loop spans 13 amino acids. V gave up 1 base and J gave up 4 bases, with 11 bases separating them. CDR3: CAWSEGHIYEQYF. CDR3 DNA sequence: TGTGCCTGGAGTGAGGGACATATTTACGAGCAGTACTTC.

With regard to this clonotype: The germline gene is not matched at one end of the junction; a read error may be the cause. The chain links TRBV20-1 to TRBJ2-1; 13 bases agree with TRBD2. Germline loops: CDR1 DFQATT, CDR2 SNEGSKA (reference sequence). This CDR3 has 17 residues. In nucleotides, the CDR3 is TGCTGTGCTAGAGGAACTAGCGGGAGGGCCTTATACAATGAGCAGTTCTTC. Encoded protein: CCARGTSGRALYNEQFF.

This clonotype was counted between two and nine times. The chain is built from TRBV18 and TRBJ2-3; 10 positions match TRBD2. The CDR3 is 16 residues long. J was trimmed by 1 base and V by 4 bases; bases with no gene match: 5. Germline CDR1 KGHSH, CDR2 LQKENI. The CDR3 spells CASSLVAGGRTDTQYF. CDR3 sequence (DNA): TGTGCCAGCTCACTTGTAGCGGGGGGCCGCACAGATACGCAGTATTTT.

The CDR3 bases are TGTGCCTGGAGTTTGGGACCCGGCGGCCAGCCCCAGCATTTT. Protein: CAWSLGPGGQPQHF. The gene calls are TRBV30 and TRBJ1-5, with D tentatively TRBD1 (5 bases). Germline V gene data show CDR1 as GTSNPN and CDR2 as SVGIG (reference sequence). Trimming left V 2 bases short and J 7 bases short, with 15 bases between. The CDR3 contains 14 residues.

This clonotype occurred once. CDR3 DNA: TGTGCCAGCAGCATTGGACAGACTGAAACAGATACGCAGTATTTT. This codes for CASSIGQTETDTQYF. The chain couples TRBV11-3 to TRBJ2-3; D might be TRBD1 (6 bases). CDR1 and CDR2 (germline): SGHNT, YENEEA. The CDR3 spans 15 residues. Trimming took off 5 bases at V and 3 bases at J, with 15 bases between the two ends.

This clonotype has at least ten counts. The chain has TRBV10-2 and TRBJ2-1; D unclear. Germline CDR1 is WSHSY and CDR2 is SAAADI. CDR3 size: 12 residues. Trimming left V 8 bases short and J 5 bases short, with 10 bases between. CDR3 sequence reads: CASEKGDNEQFF. The CDR3 DNA follows: TGCGCCAGCGAGAAGGGTGACAATGAGCAGTTCTTC.

The chain joins TRBV10-3 to TRBJ1-1, with D possibly TRBD1 on 5 matching bases. Per germline, CDR1 ENHRY and CDR2 SYGVKD. V was trimmed by 3 bases and J by 10 bases, leaving 9 bases between them. CDR3 size: 11 residues. The CDR3 DNA is TGTGCCATCAGTGACAGGGAGGGAGCTTTCTTT. This encodes CAISDREGAFF.